The sequence of this T cell receptor beta chain was determined in a study of T-cell reconstitution after alpha-beta-depleted transplantation in children. Study observations and caveats: About two months after transplant, alpha-beta T cells reportedly came from several hundred expanded graft clones.

This clonotype was seen a handful of times. Its antigen is still unknown. Researchers prepared the TCRbeta library using unique molecular identifiers, the study reports. TCRdb re-derived calls from the PCR reads in MiXCR, one entry per CDR3 protein. In the table there are 530,000 or so distinct CDR3 sequences, over 25% of which are singletons. The source of this sequence is a boy in the first two years of life with Wiskott-Aldrich syndrome, due to receive a stem cell transplant. The sample in question was PBMCs, obtained before TCRalphabeta/CD19-depleted stem cell transplant.

CDR3 amino acids: CASRAIGAYGYTF. CDR3 in DNA: TGCGCCAGCAGGGCGATCGGGGCTTATGGCTACACCTTC. The chain links TRBV4-1 to TRBJ1-2; possible D gene TRBD1, 5 bases. CDR1 and CDR2 (germline): MGHRA, YSYEKL. The CDR3 has 13 residues. Trimming left V 6 bases short and J 5 bases short, with 13 bases between.